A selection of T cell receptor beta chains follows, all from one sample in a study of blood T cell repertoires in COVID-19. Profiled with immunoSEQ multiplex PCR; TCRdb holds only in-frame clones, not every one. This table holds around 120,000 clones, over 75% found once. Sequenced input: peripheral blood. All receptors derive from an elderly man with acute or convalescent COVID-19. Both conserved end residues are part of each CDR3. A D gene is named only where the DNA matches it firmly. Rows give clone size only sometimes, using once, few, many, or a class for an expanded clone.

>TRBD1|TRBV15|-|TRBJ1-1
CATSRGDSNTEAFF
TGTGCCACCAGCAGGGGGGACAGTAACACTGAAGCTTTCTTT
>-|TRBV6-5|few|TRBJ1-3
CASSYSNSFYGNTIYF
TGTGCCAGCAGTTACTCGAACAGCTTCTATGGAAACACCATATATTTT
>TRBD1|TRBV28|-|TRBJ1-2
CASSSRSGGSYGYTF
TGTGCCAGCAGTTCTCGATCAGGGGGGTCCTATGGCTACACCTTC
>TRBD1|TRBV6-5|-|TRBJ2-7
CASTQQGTYEQYF
TGTGCCAGTACCCAACAGGGGACCTACGAGCAGTACTTC
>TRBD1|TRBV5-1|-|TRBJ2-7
CASSAALTGGYHEQYF
TGCGCCAGCAGCGCGGCGCTGACAGGGGGTTACCACGAGCAGTACTTC
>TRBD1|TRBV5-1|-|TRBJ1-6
CASSLEPGQGGSPLHF
TGCGCCAGCAGCTTGGAGCCGGGACAGGGCGGATCACCCCTCCACTTT
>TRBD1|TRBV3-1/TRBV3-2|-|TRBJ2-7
CASSPKGQGGEQYF
TGTGCCAGCAGCCCCAAGGGACAGGGAGGCGAGCAGTACTTC
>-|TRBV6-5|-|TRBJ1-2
CASKYGEDDGYTF
TGTGCCAGCAAGTATGGGGAGGACGATGGCTACACCTTC
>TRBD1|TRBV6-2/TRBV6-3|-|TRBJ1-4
CASSYSRRQGEKLFF
TGTGCCAGCAGTTACTCGCGGCGACAGGGCGAAAAACTGTTTTTT
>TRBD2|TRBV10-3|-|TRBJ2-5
CAIRSGREQETQYF
TGTGCCATCAGGTCTGGGAGGGAACAAGAGACCCAGTACTTC
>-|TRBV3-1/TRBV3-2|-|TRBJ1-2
CASSQSFGLTYGYTF
TGTGCCAGCAGCCAATCGTTCGGACTCACCTATGGCTACACCTTC
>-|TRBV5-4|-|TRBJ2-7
CASSPDRRSYEQYF
TGTGCCAGCAGCCCAGACAGGAGATCCTACGAGCAGTACTTC